One and the same sample provided the 9 T cell receptor beta chains below, sequenced in a study of blood T cell repertoires in COVID-19 (TCRdb year 2020). The protocol used for the library was the immunoSEQ multiplex PCR assay. TCRdb obtained this table from immuneACCESS and retained in-frame rearrangements with V and J assigned. These tables miss some clones; where compared with another copy, unresolved V genes account for less than half of the shortfall, and the remainder is unexplained. Here the sample has about 420,000 clones; about 87% occur a single time. 0.7% to 1% of the sample goes to the ten largest clones. The sample taken for sequencing was peripheral blood. The source of these receptors is a man in his late teens or twenties with COVID-19, enrolled during active disease.

This sequence joins TRBV5-6 and TRBJ2-7; TRBD2 might be the D (6 bases). The CDR3 sequence is 15 residues long. V was pared by 6 bases and J by 4 bases, with 20 bases between. The germline CDR1 and CDR2 sequences are SGHDT and YYEEEE. CDR3 protein: CASNRHGRWIYEQYF. The CDR3 DNA is TGTGCCAGCAACAGACACGGGAGATGGATTTACGAGCAGTACTTC.

The rearrangement joins TRBV5-1 to TRBJ1-1; D not certain. The CDR3 totals 13 residues. With 7 bases removed from V and 0 bases from J, the gap between germline ends came to 10 bases. Germline values: CDR1 SGHRS, CDR2 YFSETQ. The CDR3 region has the DNA TGCGCCAGCCGCGCGAACGTGAACACTGAAGCTTTCTTT. Protein: CASRANVNTEAFF.

CDR3 nucleotide sequence: TGTGCCAGCAGTTTATCGCCCCCGAGCTCCTACGAGCAGTACTTC. The encoded protein is CASSLSPPSSYEQYF. V gene TRBV27 combines with J gene TRBJ2-7; D gene unclear. Trimming removed 0 bases from V and 0 bases from J, with 9 bases in between. Germline V gives CDR1 MNHEY, CDR2 SMNVEV (reference sequence). The CDR3 sequence is 15 residues long.

The J gene is TRBJ2-7, the V gene TRBV15, with 8 bases aligning to TRBD2. Germline loops: CDR1 LNHNV, CDR2 YYDKDF (reference sequence). The CDR3 has 14 amino acids. The ends lost 5 bases at V and 3 bases at J; junction bases unmatched: 6. CDR3 DNA sequence: TGTGCCACCAGCTCGCGGACTAGCAGCTACGAGCAGTACTTC. Encoded protein: CATSSRTSSYEQYF.

V is TRBV25-1 and J is TRBJ2-7; 8 nucleotides line up with TRBD1. V shed 4 bases, J shed 1 base, and the junction held 6 bases outside the gene matches. This CDR3 is 15 amino acids long. The V gene's germline CDR1 is MGHDK and CDR2 SYGVNS. The CDR3 sequence: CASSGRTGHSYEQYF. The CDR3 DNA sequence: TGTGCCAGCAGTGGCCGGACAGGGCATTCCTACGAGCAGTACTTC.

A remark on this clone: A read error may account for a junction end that differs from germline. The chain uses TRBV2 and TRBJ2-5; a possible D gene is TRBD1 (5 bases). Germline CDR1 SNHLY, CDR2 FYNNEI. This CDR3 contains 17 residues. CDR3 nucleotides: TGTGCCAGCTGTGAGTCTTGGGCAGGGCGCCCCCAAGAGACCCAGTACTTC. It is translated as CASCESWAGRPQETQYF. Using reference TRBV2 and TRBJ2-5 for the parts outside the CDR3, the full variable domain is EPEVTQTPSHQVTQMGQEVILRCVPISNHLYFYWYRQILGQKVEFLVSFYNNEISEKSEIFDDQFSVERPDGSNFTLKIRSTKLEDSAMYFCASCESWAGRPQETQYFGPGTRLLVL.

The gene calls are TRBV7-2 and TRBJ2-7, with 8 bases aligning to TRBD1. The CDR3 is made up of 14 amino acids. V trimming: 3 bases; J trimming: 3 bases; junction bases outside the gene matches: 4. CDR1 is SGHTA and CDR2 is FQGNSA in the germline V gene. The CDR3 sequence: CASSLDRVVYEQYF. The CDR3 DNA reads as TGTGCCAGCAGCTTGGACAGGGTGGTCTACGAGCAGTACTTC.

This chain uses TRBV7-8 with TRBJ1-2, with 9 bases aligning to TRBD1. V lost 4 bases to trimming and J lost 2 bases; unmatched junction nucleotides: 2. This CDR3 is 14 amino acids long. CDR1 and CDR2 from the germline V gene are SGHVS and FQNEAQ. DNA of the CDR3: TGTGCCAGCAGCTCCGGGACAGGGAACTATGGCTACACCTTC. Protein sequence: CASSSGTGNYGYTF.

The CDR3 nucleotides read TGCGCCAGCAGCTTGGACGGTACCTACAATGAGCAGTTCTTC. Protein product: CASSLDGTYNEQFF. V and J are TRBV5-1 and TRBJ2-1, with D unclear. The CDR3 sequence is 14 residues long. V lost 0 bases to trimming and J lost 2 bases, with 6 bases between them. Germline CDR1 reads SGHRS; CDR2 reads YFSETQ.